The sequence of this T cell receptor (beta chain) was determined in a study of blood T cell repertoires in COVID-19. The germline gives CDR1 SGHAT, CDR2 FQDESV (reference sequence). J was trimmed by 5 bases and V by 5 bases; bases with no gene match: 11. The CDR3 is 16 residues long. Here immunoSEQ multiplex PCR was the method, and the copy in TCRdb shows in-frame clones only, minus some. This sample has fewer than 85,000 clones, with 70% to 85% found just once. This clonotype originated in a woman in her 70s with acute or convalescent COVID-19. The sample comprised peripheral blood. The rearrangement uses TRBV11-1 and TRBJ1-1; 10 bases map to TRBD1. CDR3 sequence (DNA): TGTGCCAGCAGCGATATAGGGGGACAGGGGAAGACTGAAGCTTTCTTT. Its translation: CASSDIGGQGKTEAFF.